Listed below are T cell receptor beta chains from one sample, sequenced in a study of radiotherapy plus CTLA-4 blockade in lung cancer. Profiled with immunoSEQ multiplex PCR; TCRdb holds only in-frame clones, not every one. The table has 20,000 or so clones, about 82% seen once. The material sequenced was peripheral blood, taken from a patient treated with radiotherapy plus ipilimumab. The receptor source for this set is a human donor with non-small cell lung cancer whose response to radiotherapy plus ipilimumab could not be evaluated. Both conserved end residues are part of each CDR3. The order of the fields is clone size, D gene, J gene, V gene, CDR3 protein, CDR3 DNA. D genes are given only for firm matches. Clone sizes are given selectively: once, few, many, or a class where the clone is expanded.

size: NA
D: NA
J: TRBJ2-2
V: TRBV7-6
CDR3: CASSSRLDVFGELFF
DNA: TGTGCCAGCAGTTCAAGACTAGATGTGTTCGGGGAGCTGTTTTTT

size: once
D: TRBD2
J: TRBJ2-1
V: TRBV10-1
CDR3: CASSRASGNEQFF
DNA: TGCGCCAGCAGTAGGGCTAGCGGAAATGAGCAGTTCTTC

size: NA
D: NA
J: TRBJ2-2
V: TRBV5-1
CDR3: CASSLVNTGELFF
DNA: TGCGCCAGCAGCTTGGTAAACACCGGGGAGCTGTTTTTT

size: once
D: NA
J: TRBJ1-1
V: TRBV19
CDR3: CASSLWYTEAFF
DNA: TGTGCCAGTAGTCTATGGTACACTGAAGCTTTCTTT

size: NA
D: TRBD1
J: TRBJ1-1
V: TRBV7-2
CDR3: CASSSGTGSATEAFF
DNA: TGTGCCAGCAGCTCCGGGACAGGGTCCGCCACTGAAGCTTTCTTT

size: NA
D: TRBD1
J: TRBJ1-2
V: TRBV18
CDR3: CASSPPTGGYGYTF
DNA: TGTGCCAGCTCACCACCGACAGGGGGCTATGGCTACACCTTC

size: NA
D: TRBD1
J: TRBJ2-7
V: TRBV6-1
CDR3: CASSEPGQGASYEQYF
DNA: TGTGCCAGCAGTGAACCGGGACAGGGAGCTTCCTACGAGCAGTACTTC

size: NA
D: TRBD1
J: TRBJ2-2
V: TRBV6-6
CDR3: CASDRATGELFF
DNA: TGTGCCAGCGACAGGGCCACCGGGGAGCTGTTTTTT

size: NA
D: NA
J: TRBJ1-1
V: TRBV5-8
CDR3: CASRRLNTEAFF
DNA: TGTGCCAGCAGGCGGTTGAACACTGAAGCTTTCTTT

size: few
D: TRBD1
J: TRBJ2-7
V: TRBV7-9
CDR3: CASSPRGRLHYEQYF
DNA: TGTGCCAGCAGCCCCAGGGGGCGACTGCACTACGAGCAGTACTTC

size: few
D: NA
J: TRBJ1-2
V: TRBV7-8
CDR3: CASSLGGGGYGYTF
DNA: TGTGCCAGCAGCTTAGGGGGTGGGGGGTATGGCTACACCTTC

size: NA
D: NA
J: TRBJ1-4
V: TRBV21-1
CDR3: CARRTEREGQLFF
DNA: TGTGCCAGGAGGACGGAGAGGGAGGGTCAACTGTTTTTT

size: few
D: NA
J: TRBJ1-6
V: TRBV6-1
CDR3: CASSEGRDTFPLHF
DNA: TGTGCCAGCAGTGAGGGACGGGACACGTTTCCCCTCCACTTT

size: NA
D: TRBD2
J: TRBJ2-5
V: TRBV27
CDR3: CASRELAGVETQYF
DNA: TGTGCCAGCAGGGAACTAGCGGGGGTTGAGACCCAGTACTTC

size: NA
D: TRBD1
J: TRBJ2-7
V: TRBV4-1
CDR3: CASSPETGTYEQYF
DNA: TGCGCCAGCAGCCCAGAGACAGGGACCTACGAGCAGTACTTC

size: NA
D: TRBD1
J: TRBJ1-5
V: TRBV7-9
CDR3: CASSAGQAAQPQHF
DNA: TGTGCCAGCAGCGCGGGACAGGCAGCTCAGCCCCAGCATTTT

size: once
D: NA
J: TRBJ2-4
V: TRBV4-2
CDR3: CASSQVGTSPIAKNIQYF
DNA: TGTGCCAGCAGCCAAGTGGGCACTAGCCCCATAGCCAAAAACATTCAGTACTTC

size: NA
D: NA
J: TRBJ2-7
V: TRBV2
CDR3: CASSSQGSPYEQYF
DNA: TGTGCCAGCAGCTCCCAGGGTAGCCCCTACGAGCAGTACTTC

size: NA
D: TRBD2
J: TRBJ2-3
V: TRBV10-2
CDR3: CASSESGGRPDTQYF
DNA: TGCGCCAGCAGTGAGTCGGGCGGGAGACCAGATACGCAGTATTTT

size: NA
D: TRBD1
J: TRBJ1-1
V: TRBV11-2
CDR3: CASSLRQGGTEAFF
DNA: TGTGCCAGCAGCTTACGACAGGGCGGGACTGAAGCTTTCTTT

size: NA
D: NA
J: TRBJ1-1
V: TRBV6-5
CDR3: CASTGRGNTEAFF
DNA: TGTGCCAGCACAGGGAGGGGGAACACTGAAGCTTTCTTT

size: NA
D: NA
J: TRBJ1-2
V: TRBV11-2
CDR3: CASSQGLGYGYTF
DNA: TGTGCCAGCAGTCAGGGCCTGGGATATGGCTACACCTTC

size: NA
D: NA
J: TRBJ2-7
V: TRBV9
CDR3: CASSVSYRVGYEQYF
DNA: TGTGCCAGCAGCGTATCGTACAGGGTGGGGTACGAGCAGTACTTC

size: NA
D: NA
J: TRBJ2-5
V: TRBV27
CDR3: CASSAVGLFTETQYF
DNA: TGTGCCAGCAGTGCGGTAGGCCTTTTTACGGAGACCCAGTACTTC

size: NA
D: TRBD2
J: TRBJ2-7
V: TRBV27
CDR3: CASSFTFPGEGKYSYEQYF
DNA: TGTGCCAGCAGTTTTACCTTCCCGGGGGAGGGAAAATATTCCTACGAGCAGTACTTC

size: NA
D: NA
J: TRBJ1-1
V: TRBV5-1
CDR3: CASSLTVNTEAFF
DNA: TGCGCCAGCAGCCTGACAGTGAACACTGAAGCTTTCTTT

size: NA
D: TRBD1
J: TRBJ2-3
V: TRBV27
CDR3: CASSRGTGGTDTQYF
DNA: TGTGCCAGCAGTCGCGGGACAGGGGGCACAGATACGCAGTATTTT

size: NA
D: NA
J: TRBJ2-7
V: TRBV11-2
CDR3: CASSLDPLYEQYF
DNA: TGTGCCAGCAGCTTAGATCCCCTCTACGAGCAGTACTTC

size: NA
D: TRBD2
J: TRBJ2-5
V: TRBV5-4
CDR3: CASSLGLAPQEQYF
DNA: TGTGCCAGCAGCTTGGGACTAGCCCCGCAGGAGCAGTACTTC

size: few
D: TRBD1
J: TRBJ2-2
V: TRBV7-2
CDR3: CASSPGQGAGELFF
DNA: TGTGCCAGCAGCCCAGGACAGGGGGCCGGGGAGCTGTTTTTT

size: NA
D: NA
J: TRBJ1-2
V: TRBV5-4
CDR3: CASSRDSLGYGYTF
DNA: TGTGCCAGCAGCCGGGACTCCTTGGGCTATGGCTACACCTTC

size: NA
D: NA
J: TRBJ1-1
V: TRBV18
CDR3: CASSPLGTRAFF
DNA: TGTGCCAGCTCCCCCCTTGGGACAAGGGCTTTCTTT

size: NA
D: NA
J: TRBJ2-3
V: TRBV27
CDR3: CASSFWSTDTQYF
DNA: TGTGCCAGCAGTTTTTGGAGTACAGATACGCAGTATTTT

size: NA
D: NA
J: TRBJ1-5
V: TRBV19
CDR3: CASSIADSRNQPQHF
DNA: TGTGCCAGTAGTATAGCGGACAGTCGGAATCAGCCCCAGCATTTT

size: NA
D: TRBD1
J: TRBJ2-2
V: TRBV7-9
CDR3: CASSSTPGGTGELFF
DNA: TGTGCCAGCAGCTCGACCCCAGGGGGCACCGGGGAGCTGTTTTTT

size: NA
D: TRBD1
J: TRBJ2-3
V: TRBV19
CDR3: CASSIGQGVADTQYF
DNA: TGTGCCAGTAGTATTGGGCAGGGGGTTGCAGATACGCAGTATTTT

size: NA
D: NA
J: TRBJ2-5
V: TRBV5-6
CDR3: CASSLWGLQETQYF
DNA: TGTGCCAGCAGCTTGTGGGGACTCCAAGAGACCCAGTACTTC

size: NA
D: NA
J: TRBJ1-2
V: TRBV28
CDR3: CASSLSPNYGYTF
DNA: TGTGCCAGCAGTCTTAGTCCTAACTATGGCTACACCTTC

size: NA
D: NA
J: TRBJ1-2
V: TRBV27
CDR3: CASSQGGVGDYGYTF
DNA: TGTGCCAGCAGCCAAGGGGGGGTAGGGGACTATGGCTACACCTTC

size: NA
D: NA
J: TRBJ2-7
V: TRBV7-9
CDR3: CASSPNTYEQYF
DNA: TGTGCCAGCAGCCCAAACACCTACGAGCAGTACTTC

size: NA
D: TRBD1
J: TRBJ2-7
V: TRBV6-1
CDR3: CASGRNWGQGSEQYF
DNA: TGTGCCAGCGGCCGAAATTGGGGACAGGGGAGCGAGCAGTACTTC

size: once
D: TRBD1
J: TRBJ2-7
V: TRBV29-1
CDR3: CSVRTGESYEQYF
DNA: TGCAGCGTTCGAACAGGGGAGTCTTACGAGCAGTACTTC

size: NA
D: TRBD2
J: TRBJ2-7
V: TRBV19
CDR3: CASLAGTRQDPYEQYF
DNA: TGTGCCAGTCTAGCGGGGACCCGACAAGACCCCTACGAGCAGTACTTC

size: NA
D: TRBD2
J: TRBJ2-7
V: TRBV6-5
CDR3: CAVGLAASYEQYF
DNA: TGTGCCGTTGGACTAGCGGCCTCCTACGAGCAGTACTTC

size: NA
D: NA
J: TRBJ2-1
V: TRBV28
CDR3: CASSQRTEQFF
DNA: TGTGCCAGCAGTCAACGGACAGAGCAGTTCTTC

size: few
D: NA
J: TRBJ2-1
V: TRBV11-3
CDR3: CASSSKGGAQIGDEQFF
DNA: TGTGCCAGCAGCTCAAAGGGGGGGGCGCAGATCGGCGATGAGCAGTTCTTC

size: NA
D: NA
J: TRBJ2-7
V: TRBV28
CDR3: CASSPAGEQYF
DNA: TGTGCCAGCAGTCCCGCGGGGGAGCAGTACTTC

size: NA
D: NA
J: TRBJ2-4
V: TRBV27
CDR3: CASSLSGSWDIQYF
DNA: TGTGCCAGCAGTTTATCCGGGTCCTGGGACATTCAGTACTTC

size: few
D: TRBD1
J: TRBJ2-1
V: TRBV27
CDR3: CASSEPGQGSSNEQFF
DNA: TGTGCCAGCAGTGAGCCGGGACAGGGGAGTTCCAATGAGCAGTTCTTC

size: NA
D: NA
J: TRBJ1-1
V: TRBV28
CDR3: CASSPADRYTEAFF
DNA: TGTGCCAGCAGCCCGGCGGACAGATACACTGAAGCTTTCTTT

size: NA
D: TRBD1
J: TRBJ2-1
V: TRBV19
CDR3: CASSRSLDRAYNEQFF
DNA: TGTGCCAGTAGTCGTTCCCTAGACAGGGCCTACAATGAGCAGTTCTTC

size: NA
D: NA
J: TRBJ2-2
V: TRBV5-1
CDR3: CASSWSLGKGTGELFF
DNA: TGCGCCAGCAGCTGGAGTCTCGGGAAAGGCACCGGGGAGCTGTTTTTT

size: NA
D: NA
J: TRBJ2-7
V: TRBV7-2
CDR3: CASSLDTGTPGYEQYF
DNA: TGTGCCAGCAGCTTGGATACCGGGACACCAGGGTACGAGCAGTACTTC